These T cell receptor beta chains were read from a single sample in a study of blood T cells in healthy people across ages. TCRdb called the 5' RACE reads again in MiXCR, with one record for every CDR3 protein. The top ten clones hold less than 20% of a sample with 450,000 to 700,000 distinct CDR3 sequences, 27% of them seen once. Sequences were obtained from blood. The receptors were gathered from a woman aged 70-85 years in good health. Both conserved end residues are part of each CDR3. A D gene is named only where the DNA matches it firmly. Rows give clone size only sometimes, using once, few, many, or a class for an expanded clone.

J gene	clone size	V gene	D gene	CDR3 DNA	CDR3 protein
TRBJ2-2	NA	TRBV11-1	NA	TGTGCCAGCAGCTTAGGGGTTCTCGGCACCGGGGAGCTGTTTTTT	CASSLGVLGTGELFF
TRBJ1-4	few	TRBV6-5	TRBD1	TGTGCCAGCAATAGGGGGCGGGGGAGAGGTGAAAAACTGTTTTTT	CASNRGRGRGEKLFF
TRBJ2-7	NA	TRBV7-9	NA	TGTGCCAGCAGCTTTGGGGGGCCCCACTACGAGCAGTACTTC	CASSFGGPHYEQYF
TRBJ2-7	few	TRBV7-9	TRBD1	TGTGCCAGCAGCTCCTCGGCCCAGGGGGACGAGCAGTACTTC	CASSSSAQGDEQYF
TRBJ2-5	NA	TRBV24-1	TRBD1	TGTGCCACCAGTGCAGGTGGGGCCCGGGACAGGGTTAATGTTGAGACCCAGTACTTC	CATSAGGARDRVNVETQYF
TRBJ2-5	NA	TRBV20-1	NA	TGCAGTGCTAGGTTGACACCGCACCAAGAGACCCAGTACTTC	CSARLTPHQETQYF
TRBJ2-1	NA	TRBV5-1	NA	TGCGCCAGCAGCTTGGGCCCCCACGATGGGCAGTTCTTC	CASSLGPHDGQFF
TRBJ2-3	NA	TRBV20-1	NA	TGCAGTGCTATAGCGGTCGCAGATACGCAGTATTTT	CSAIAVADTQYF
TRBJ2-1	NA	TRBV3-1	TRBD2	TGTGCCAGCAGCCAAAGCGGGGCTCGTAGCAGTGAGCAGTTCTTC	CASSQSGARSSEQFF
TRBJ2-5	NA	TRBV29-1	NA	TGCAGCGTTCTTCCCCTCCGGGACCAAGAGACCCAGTACTTC	CSVLPLRDQETQYF
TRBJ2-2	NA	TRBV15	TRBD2	TGTGCCACCAGCCCGAAGCGGGGCCCGGTGGGCGGGGAGCTGTTTTTT	CATSPKRGPVGGELFF
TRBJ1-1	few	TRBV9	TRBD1	TGTGCCAGCAGCGTAGCGACAGGGGCACCTGAAGCTTTCTTT	CASSVATGAPEAFF
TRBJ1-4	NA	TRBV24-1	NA	TGTGCCACCAGTGACGTACCAAGGCGGGATGGAAAACTGTTTTTT	CATSDVPRRDGKLFF
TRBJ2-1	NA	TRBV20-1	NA	TGCAGTGCTACAGTTTGGACAGAAGTGTCCTACAATGAGCAGTTCTTC	CSATVWTEVSYNEQFF
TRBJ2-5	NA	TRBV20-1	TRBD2	TGCAGTGCTGGACCTGCAAGCGGGGGGGCAGAGACCCAGTACTTC	CSAGPASGGAETQYF
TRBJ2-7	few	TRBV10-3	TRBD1	TGTGCCATCAGAGTGGGGACAGGGAGGTACGAGCAGTACTTC	CAIRVGTGRYEQYF
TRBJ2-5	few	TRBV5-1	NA	TGCGCCAGCAGCTTGGTAGGTCCGATTGATGGGGAGACCCAGTACTTC	CASSLVGPIDGETQYF
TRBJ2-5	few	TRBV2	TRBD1	TGTGCCAGCACTCCCCGATGGGACAGGAGATCATTC	CASTPRWDRRSF
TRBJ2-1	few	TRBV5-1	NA	TGCGCCAGCAGTTGGGACCATCGCTCCTACAATGAGCAGTTCTTC	CASSWDHRSYNEQFF
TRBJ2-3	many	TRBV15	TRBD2	TGTGCCACCAGCGTGGGCGGGGGAGAAGATACGCAGTATTTT	CATSVGGGEDTQYF
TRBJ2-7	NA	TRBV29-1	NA	TGCAGCGCCAGCGGTGGAAAGGGCGTATACGAGCAGTACTTC	CSASGGKGVYEQYF
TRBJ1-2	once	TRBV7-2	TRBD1	TGTGCCAGCAGCGGCGGGACAGGGCTTACCTATGGCTACACCTTC	CASSGGTGLTYGYTF
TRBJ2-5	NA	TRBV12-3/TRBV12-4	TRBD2	TGTGCCAGCAGTTTCGAAGCGGGGGGGCGTGGGACCCAGTACTTC	CASSFEAGGRGTQYF
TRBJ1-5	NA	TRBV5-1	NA	TGCGCCAGCAGCTTGAAGTCAGATGGTCCAGGGGAGGGTCAGCCCCAGCATTTT	CASSLKSDGPGEGQPQHF
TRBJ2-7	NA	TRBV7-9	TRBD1	TGTGCCAGCAGCTTTTATACGGGGACAGGGGTTATCTACGAGCAGTACTTC	CASSFYTGTGVIYEQYF
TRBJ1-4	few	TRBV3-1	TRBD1	TGTGCCAGCAGCCGTGGGACAGGGTATCGTTCGGGGGAAAAACTGTTTTTT	CASSRGTGYRSGEKLFF
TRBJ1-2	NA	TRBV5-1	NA	TGCGCCAGCAGCTTGTCTCAAAGCTATGGCTACACCTTC	CASSLSQSYGYTF
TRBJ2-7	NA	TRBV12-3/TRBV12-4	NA	TGTGCCAGCAGTTCCCGGAGTCCCAGCGAGCAGTACTTC	CASSSRSPSEQYF
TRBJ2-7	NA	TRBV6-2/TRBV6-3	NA	TGTGCCAGCAGTTACTCGGAGAGCTACGAGCAGTACTTC	CASSYSESYEQYF
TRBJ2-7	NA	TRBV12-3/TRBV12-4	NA	TGTGCCAGCAGTTGGAGTGCGGCCTACGAGCAGTACTTC	CASSWSAAYEQYF
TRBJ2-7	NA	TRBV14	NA	TGTGCCAGCAGCACCCATCAGAACTCCGGGCAGTACTTT	CASSTHQNSGQYF
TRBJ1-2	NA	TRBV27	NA	TGTGCCAGCAGTTTGGCATATAACTATGGCTACACCTTC	CASSLAYNYGYTF
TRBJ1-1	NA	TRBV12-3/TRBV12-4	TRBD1	TGTGCCAGCAGCTTCGACAGGGGGCAGGGTGAAGCTTTCTTT	CASSFDRGQGEAFF
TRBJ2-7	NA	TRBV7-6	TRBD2	TGTGCCAGCAGCTTAGACGTCGGGAGGACCTACGAGCAGTACTTC	CASSLDVGRTYEQYF
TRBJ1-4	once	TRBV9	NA	TGTGCCAGCAGCCCCGTCGGGGGTAATGAAAAACTGTTTTTT	CASSPVGGNEKLFF
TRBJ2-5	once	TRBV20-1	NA	TGCAGTGCTAGAGATAGCGATAGGGCGCTTCAAGAGACCCAGTACTTC	CSARDSDRALQETQYF
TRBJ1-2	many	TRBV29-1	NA	TGCAGCGTTGATCAAAGGAGGGCCTTC	CSVDQRRAF
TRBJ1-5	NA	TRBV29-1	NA	TGCAGCCCCCCCAGGGGAATTCATAGCAATCAGCCCCAGCATTTT	CSPPRGIHSNQPQHF
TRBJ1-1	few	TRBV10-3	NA	TGTGCCATCTCGGAGTTTACTGAAGCTTTCTTT	CAISEFTEAFF
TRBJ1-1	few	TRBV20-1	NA	TGCAGTGCTACCCCCTGGACTGAAGCTTTCTTT	CSATPWTEAFF
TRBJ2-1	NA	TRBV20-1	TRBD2	TGCAGTGCTAGAGTTAGCGGGTTACGAAGTGAGCAGTTCTTC	CSARVSGLRSEQFF
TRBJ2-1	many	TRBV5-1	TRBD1	TGCGCCAGCAGCTTGGGGACAGGGGCCAATGAGCAGTTCTTC	CASSLGTGANEQFF
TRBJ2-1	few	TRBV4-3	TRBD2	TGCGCCAGCAGCCTGGAGCGGGGGACCTACAATGAGCAGTTCTTC	CASSLERGTYNEQFF
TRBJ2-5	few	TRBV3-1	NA	TGTGCCAGCAGCCAAGACCACCAGACCCAGTACTTC	CASSQDHQTQYF
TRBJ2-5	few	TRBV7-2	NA	TGTGCCAGCAGCCGTATTCAGGGTACAGAGACCCAGTACTTC	CASSRIQGTETQYF
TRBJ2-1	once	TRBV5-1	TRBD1	TGCGCCAGCAGCAGCGGACAGGGGATAAATGAGCAGTTCTTC	CASSSGQGINEQFF
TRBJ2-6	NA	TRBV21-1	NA	TGTGCCAGCAGCAACCGGACATACGGGGCCAACGTCCTGACTTTC	CASSNRTYGANVLTF
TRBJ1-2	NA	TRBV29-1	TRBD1	TGCAGCGCAGGGGGCTCGGGAGGCTACACCTTC	CSAGGSGGYTF
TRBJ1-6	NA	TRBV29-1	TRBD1	TGCAGCGTTTCCGAGGGGACAGTCAATTCACCCCTCCACTTT	CSVSEGTVNSPLHF
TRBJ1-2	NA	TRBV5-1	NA	TGCGCCAGCAGCGCCGGTAGAGGTGGCTACACCTTC	CASSAGRGGYTF